The 18 T cell receptor beta chains in this list originate from one sample, sequenced in a study of blood T cell repertoires in COVID-19. TCRdb keeps only in-frame clones here, not all; method: immunoSEQ multiplex PCR. The sample consists of over 200,000 clones, 70% to 90% of them appearing once. Sample: PBMCs or T cells enriched from blood (not recorded which). The origin of the receptors is a man between 25 and 39 years old who had recovered from COVID-19.

The CDR3 here is CASSQPSAGLAFF. The CDR3, as DNA: TGTGCCAGCAGCCAACCCTCGGCAGGGTTGGCTTTCTTT. The rearrangement uses TRBV3-1 (or the pseudogene TRBV3-2) and TRBJ1-1, with D possibly TRBD1 on 5 matching bases. Germline V gene lookup returns CDR1 LGHDT and CDR2 YNNKEL (reference sequence). V shed 2 bases and J shed 11 bases, with 15 bases lying between them. The CDR3 has 13 amino acids.

The gene calls are TRBV12-3 or TRBV12-4 and TRBJ2-5; 7 nucleotides align to TRBD2. After removal of 8 bases from V and 7 bases from J, the junction contained 4 bases not matched to a gene. There are 11 residues in the CDR3. CDR3: CASGGVSTQYF. DNA for the CDR3: TGTGCCAGCGGGGGGGTATCGACCCAGTACTTC.

This chain links TRBV6-2 or TRBV6-3 with TRBJ1-2; D remains ambiguous. V lost 0 bases, J lost 5 bases, and 16 bases lay in between. The CDR3 has 16 residues. Germline CDR1 reads MNHEY; CDR2 reads SVGEGT. The CDR3 protein is CASSYSIPRSGYGYTF. The CDR3 DNA reads TGTGCCAGCAGTTACTCGATACCGCGGTCGGGGTATGGCTACACCTTC.

This chain uses TRBV7-8 with TRBJ2-1; 7 positions match TRBD2. V was clipped by 0 bases and J by 3 bases; unmatched bases: 2. The CDR3 spans 15 residues. The germline CDR1 and CDR2 sequences are SGHVS and FQNEAQ. CDR3 coding DNA: TGTGCCAGCAGCTTAGCGGAGCGGGACTACAATGAGCAGTTCTTC. The encoded protein is CASSLAERDYNEQFF.

V and J are TRBV5-1 and TRBJ2-2; D gene uncertain. The V gene lost 2 bases and the J gene lost 1 base, with 9 bases spanning the gap. Per the germline V gene, CDR1 is SGHRS and CDR2 is YFSETQ. This CDR3 contains 15 residues. The CDR3: CASSFLQVNTGELFF. The CDR3 nucleotides read TGCGCCAGCAGCTTCCTTCAGGTGAACACCGGGGAGCTGTTTTTT.

V usage is TRBV9 and J usage is TRBJ2-7; TRBD1 might be the D (6 bases). This CDR3 has 15 amino acids. Trimming cost V 0 bases and J 6 bases, with 16 bases left between them. Germline-derived CDR1 and CDR2 are SGDLS and YYNGEE. The CDR3 DNA reads as TGTGCCAGCAGCGTAGCTGGGACAACGAAGTCCGAGCAGTACTTC. This sequence encodes CASSVAGTTKSEQYF.

CDR3 amino acids: CAWTPLGGYTF. CDR3 in DNA: TGTGCCTGGACCCCCTTGGGCGGCTACACCTTC. This rearrangement joins TRBV30 to TRBJ1-2; D gene unclear. The germline V and J ends were trimmed by 4 bases and 8 bases, with 11 bases remaining between them. This CDR3 spans 11 amino acids. CDR1 is GTSNPN and CDR2 is SVGIG in the germline V gene (reference sequence).

This clone was picked up one time. The rearrangement joins TRBV11-2 to TRBJ2-5; 8 bases match TRBD1. Unmatched junction bases numbered 9, after V lost 5 bases and J lost 1 base. CDR1 is SGHAT, CDR2 FQNNGV, per germline. This CDR3 is built from 16 residues. CDR3 DNA sequence: TGTGCCAGCAGCCCGACAGGGGCCGTAACCCAAGAGACCCAGTACTTC. As protein: CASSPTGAVTQETQYF.

The genes are TRBV20-1 and TRBJ1-2; unclear D gene. Germline CDR1 is DFQATT and CDR2 is SNEGSKA (reference sequence). This CDR3 is 10 amino acids long. Deletions cut 1 base from V and 6 bases from J, with 3 bases between. CDR3 bases: TGCAGTGCTAGAGTAGATGGCTACACCTTC. Its protein is CSARVDGYTF.

A remark on this clone: Additional DNA sequences in this sample encode the identical CDR3. The CDR3 protein is CASSFGSSYEQYF. As DNA, the CDR3 is TGTGCCAGCAGTTTCGGGAGCTCCTACGAGCAGTACTTC. This sequence joins TRBV12-3 or TRBV12-4 and TRBJ2-7; D perhaps matches TRBD2 (6 bases). CDR3 size: 13 residues. Trimming shortened V by 3 bases and J by 0 bases, and 6 bases separated the two germline ends.

The chain links TRBV29-1 to TRBJ1-2; 8 nucleotides line up with TRBD1. Germline lookup yields CDR1 SQVTM and CDR2 ANQGSEA. V gave up 6 bases and J gave up 0 bases; unmatched junction bases: 3. CDR3 length equals 13 residues. CDR3 sequence: CSVTGASNYGYTF. CDR3 bases: TGCAGCGTGACAGGGGCCTCTAACTATGGCTACACCTTC.

This chain uses TRBV18 with TRBJ2-7; weak D call: TRBD1 (6 bases). V was clipped by 1 base and J by 6 bases, with 13 bases between them. The CDR3 loop spans 14 amino acids. Per germline, CDR1 KGHSH and CDR2 LQKENI. CDR3 protein: CASSPRDNRVEQYF. CDR3 DNA sequence: TGTGCCAGCTCACCACGGGACAATAGGGTCGAGCAGTACTTC.

This clone showed up just once. V usage is TRBV28 and J usage is TRBJ1-6; possible D gene TRBD1, 6 bases. The CDR3 consists of 14 residues. Germline V gene data show CDR1 as MDHEN and CDR2 as SYDVKM. V was trimmed by 7 bases and J by 7 bases, leaving 14 bases between them. The CDR3 loop is CASTGGRQNSPLHF. The DNA for the CDR3 is TGTGCCAGCACGGGGGGGCGGCAGAATTCACCCCTCCACTTT.

Here the CDR3 reads CASSFGTGRDTQYF. CDR3 in DNA: TGCGCCAGCAGCTTCGGGACAGGGCGGGATACGCAGTATTTT. V gene TRBV5-1 combines with J gene TRBJ2-3, with TRBD1 matching 9 bases. Trimming removed 2 bases from V and 6 bases from J; junction bases left unmatched: 4. This CDR3 contains 14 residues. The germline V gene has CDR1 SGHRS and CDR2 YFSETQ.

The chain carries TRBV9 and TRBJ1-5, with 10 bases that match TRBD1. The CDR3 has 15 residues. The germline gives CDR1 SGDLS, CDR2 YYNGEE. The J segment lost 0 bases and the V segment lost 8 bases, leaving 5 bases of the junction unmatched. The CDR3 is CARGTGADSNQPQHF. CDR3 bases: TGTGCCAGAGGGACAGGGGCAGATAGCAATCAGCCCCAGCATTTT.

The chain uses TRBV18 and TRBJ1-4, with D maybe TRBD1 (5 bases). The CDR3 loop spans 14 amino acids. V was pared by 4 bases and J by 8 bases, with 14 bases between. The germline V gene has CDR1 KGHSH and CDR2 LQKENI. CDR3 nucleotide sequence: TGTGCCAGCTCACGAGGCTGGAGGGGCGAAAAACTGTTTTTT. This encodes CASSRGWRGEKLFF. Full variable domain (outside the CDR3, taken from reference TRBV18 and TRBJ1-4): NAGVMQNPRHLVRRRGQEARLRCSPMKGHSHVYWYRQLPEEGLKFMVYLQKENIIDESGMPKERFSAEFPKEGPSILRIQQVVRGDSAAYFCASSRGWRGEKLFFGSGTQLSVL.

This chain connects TRBV4-2 to TRBJ2-5; possible D gene TRBD1, 6 bases. The CDR3 runs 19 residues. Trimming stripped 0 bases from V and 8 bases from J, with 28 bases between. From germline, CDR1 is LGHNA and CDR2 YNFKEQ. CDR3 protein: CASSQEALGADSPIGTQYF. CDR3 coding DNA: TGTGCCAGCAGCCAAGAGGCGCTTGGGGCGGACAGTCCCATTGGAACCCAGTACTTC.

The chain joins TRBV19 to TRBJ1-5; D is possibly TRBD1 (6 bases). CDR1 is LNHDA and CDR2 is SQIVND in the germline V gene (reference sequence). This CDR3 has 16 residues. Trimming shortened V by 7 bases and J by 0 bases, and 16 bases separated the two germline ends. The CDR3 DNA is TGTGCCAGTACTCCCATCTCAGGGGCTAGCAATCAGCCCCAGCATTTT. Its translation: CASTPISGASNQPQHF.